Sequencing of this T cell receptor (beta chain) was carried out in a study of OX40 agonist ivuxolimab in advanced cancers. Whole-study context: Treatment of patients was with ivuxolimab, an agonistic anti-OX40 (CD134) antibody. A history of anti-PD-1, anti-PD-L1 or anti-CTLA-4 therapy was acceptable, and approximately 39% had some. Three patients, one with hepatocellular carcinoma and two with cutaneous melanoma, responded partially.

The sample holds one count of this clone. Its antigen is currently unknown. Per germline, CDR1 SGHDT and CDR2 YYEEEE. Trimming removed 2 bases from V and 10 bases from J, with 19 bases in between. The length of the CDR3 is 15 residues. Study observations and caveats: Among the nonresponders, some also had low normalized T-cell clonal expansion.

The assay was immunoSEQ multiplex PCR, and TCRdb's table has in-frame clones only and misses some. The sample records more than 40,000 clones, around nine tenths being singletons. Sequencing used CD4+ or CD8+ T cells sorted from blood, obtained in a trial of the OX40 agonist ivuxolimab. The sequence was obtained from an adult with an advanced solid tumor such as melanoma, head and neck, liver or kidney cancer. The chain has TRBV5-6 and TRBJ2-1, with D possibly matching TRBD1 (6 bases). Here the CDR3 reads CASSFRYYRAWEQFF. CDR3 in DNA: TGTGCCAGCAGCTTCCGCTACTACAGGGCCTGGGAGCAGTTCTTC.